The 21 T cell receptor beta chains below come from one sample, sequenced in a study of cytomegalovirus exposure and HLA in healthy donors. Libraries were prepared by immunoSEQ multiplex PCR; TCRdb keeps only in-frame clonotypes and omits some of them. The table shows around 95,000 clones, with 75% to 90% occurring only once. Specimen: PBMCs. These receptor sequences come from a man aged 18 to 35 in good health and CMV-seropositive.

The chain combines TRBV19 with TRBJ2-2; 12 bases are shared with TRBD2. The germline gives CDR1 LNHDA, CDR2 SQIVND (reference sequence). CDR3 length equals 17 residues. The V and J ends lost 6 bases and 1 base, in that order; junction bases with no gene match: 6. CDR3 protein: CASRASGRAGNTGELFF. The CDR3 DNA sequence: TGTGCCAGTAGGGCTAGCGGGAGGGCCGGGAACACCGGGGAGCTGTTTTTT.

The genes are TRBV13 and TRBJ1-2; 7 bases map to TRBD1. The germline CDR1 and CDR2 sequences are PRHDT and FYEKMQ (reference sequence). Trimming took 4 bases from V and 4 from J; bases not matched to a gene: 6. The CDR3 runs to 14 residues. CDR3 sequence (DNA): TGTGCCAGCAGCTCCGCAGGGGGATCCTATGGCTACACCTTC. Amino acid sequence: CASSSAGGSYGYTF. Looking up the rest from reference TRBV13 and TRBJ1-2 gives the full variable domain: AAGVIQSPRHLIKEKRETATLKCYPIPRHDTVYWYQQGPGQDPQFLISFYEKMQSDKGSIPDRFSAQQFSDYHSELNMSSLELGDSALYFCASSSAGGSYGYTFGSGTRLTVV.

This clone was seen a single time. The chain joins TRBV2 to TRBJ2-3; maybe TRBD1 (5 bases). V shed 4 bases and J shed 0 bases, with 17 bases lying between them. This CDR3 is 17 amino acids long. Per the germline V gene, CDR1 is SNHLY and CDR2 is FYNNEI. The CDR3 loop is CASSGGVGPASTDTQYF. CDR3 sequence (DNA): TGTGCCAGCAGTGGAGGTGTGGGGCCCGCTAGCACAGATACGCAGTATTTT.

This rearrangement joins TRBV7-9 to TRBJ1-1; D uncertain. The CDR3 contains 14 residues. CDR1 is SEHNR and CDR2 is FQNEAQ in the germline V gene (reference sequence). Trimming cost V 5 bases and J 0 bases, with 10 bases left between them. CDR3 nucleotides: TGTGCCAGCAGCCCGGGGATCATGAACACTGAAGCTTTCTTT. Its translation: CASSPGIMNTEAFF. Together with reference TRBV7-9 and TRBJ1-1, the CDR3 gives the full variable domain: DTGVSQNPRHKITKRGQNVTFRCDPISEHNRLYWYRQTLGQGPEFLTYFQNEAQLEKSRLLSDRFSAERPKGSFSTLEIQRTEQGDSAMYLCASSPGIMNTEAFFGQGTRLTVV.

J is TRBJ2-3 and V is TRBV27; 11 bases are a match to TRBD1. The CDR3 covers 18 residues. From germline, CDR1 is MNHEY and CDR2 SMNVEV (reference sequence). J was trimmed by 3 bases and V by 2 bases; bases with no gene match: 10. DNA of the CDR3: TGTGCCAGCAGTTTAGAGGGACAGGGGGTGGGTTGGACAGATACGCAGTATTTT. Translation gives CASSLEGQGVGWTDTQYF.

The chain employs TRBV6-1 and TRBJ2-1, with a tentative D call TRBD2 (5 bases). The CDR3 runs to 14 residues. CDR1 and CDR2 (germline): MNHNS, SASEGT. V lost 11 bases, J lost 6 bases, and 20 bases lay in between. The CDR3 spells CAGSRIAGVNEQFF. The CDR3 DNA reads TGTGCCGGGTCCCGGATTGCGGGCGTCAATGAGCAGTTCTTC.

The V gene is TRBV11-2, the J gene TRBJ2-7; no clear D gene. Trimming took off 1 base at V and 6 bases at J, with 10 bases between the two ends. Germline CDR1 reads SGHAT; CDR2 reads FQNNGV. The CDR3 is made up of 13 amino acids. DNA of the CDR3: TGTGCCAGCAGCTTAGTTGGGCCCTCCGAGCAGTACGTC. Translated: CASSLVGPSEQYV.

V gene TRBV5-6 combines with J gene TRBJ2-5; D gene unclear. Germline V gene lookup returns CDR1 SGHDT and CDR2 YYEEEE. V lost 4 bases, J lost 0 bases, and 7 bases lay in between. The CDR3 is 13 residues long. The CDR3 sequence: CASSLIYQETQYF. CDR3 coding DNA: TGTGCCAGCAGCCTAATTTACCAAGAGACCCAGTACTTC.

The chain has TRBV19 and TRBJ2-1; 7 nucleotides agree with TRBD2. V shed 2 bases and J 2 bases; nucleotides not matched to a gene: 15. Per the germline V gene, CDR1 is LNHDA and CDR2 is SQIVND (reference sequence). CDR3 length equals 19 residues. CDR3 DNA sequence: TGTGCCAGTAGTATACTCCCTATCGGAGCGGGATACGCCTACAATGAGCAGTTCTTC. Translated: CASSILPIGAGYAYNEQFF. Filled out from reference TRBV19 and TRBJ2-1, the complete variable domain reads DGGITQSPKYLFRKEGQNVTLSCEQNLNHDAMYWYRQDPGQGLRLIYYSQIVNDFQKGDIAEGYSVSREKKESFPLTVTSAQKNPTAFYLCASSILPIGAGYAYNEQFFGPGTRLTVL.

This chain links TRBV28 with TRBJ2-7, with TRBD2 identical over 11 bases. Germline assignment: CDR1 MDHEN and CDR2 SYDVKM. The CDR3 runs 14 residues. V lost 6 bases to trimming and J lost 1 base; unmatched junction nucleotides: 2. The CDR3 spells CASRRTSGSYEQYF. CDR3 in DNA: TGTGCCAGCAGACGGACTAGCGGGTCCTACGAGCAGTACTTC.

The chain is built from TRBV5-6 and TRBJ2-2; TRBD2 matches at 12 bases. The CDR3 is 17 residues long. Germline trimming cut 3 bases from V and 8 bases from J; bases unmatched to any gene: 11. From germline, CDR1 is SGHDT and CDR2 YYEEEE. In nucleotides, the CDR3 is TGTGCCAGCAGCTCGGGCCCTAGCGGGAGGGCCGCGGGGGAGCTGTTTTTT. Translating it yields CASSSGPSGRAAGELFF.

Concerning this clone: Other nucleotide sequences from this sample produce the same CDR3. V and J are TRBV27 and TRBJ1-1; TRBD1 is a possible D gene (5 bases). V dropped 0 bases and J dropped 1 base, with 9 bases sitting between them. Germline loops: CDR1 MNHEY, CDR2 SMNVEV (reference sequence). The CDR3 is made up of 15 amino acids. The CDR3, as DNA: TGTGCCAGCAGTTTATCGACCGGGGGGAACACTGAAGCTTTCTTT. Protein: CASSLSTGGNTEAFF.

This clone came up once. The genes are TRBV5-5 and TRBJ2-3; TRBD2 agrees at 7 bases. The V gene end was trimmed by 5 bases and the J gene end by 9 bases; junction bases not matched to a gene: 9. The CDR3 has 13 residues. CDR1 SGHKS and CDR2 YYEKEE come from the germline V gene (reference sequence). The CDR3 protein is CASRRTSQETQYF. The CDR3, as DNA: TGTGCCAGCAGGCGGACTAGTCAGGAAACGCAGTATTTT.

The rearrangement links TRBV5-1 to TRBJ2-3; no definite D call. The V and J ends lost 6 bases and 2 bases respectively, with 13 bases between them. Germline CDR1 and CDR2: SGHRS and YFSETQ. The CDR3 has 14 amino acids. The DNA of the CDR3 is TGCGCCAGCACGGTTGGGCTGGACACAGATACGCAGTATTTT. Encoded protein: CASTVGLDTDTQYF.

The chain has TRBV6-1 and TRBJ1-1, with D uncertain. The V gene lost 6 bases and the J gene lost 10 bases, with 12 bases spanning the gap. The CDR3 spans 11 residues. The germline V gene encodes CDR1 MNHNS and CDR2 SASEGT. The CDR3 DNA follows: TGTGCCAGCAGATGGGCCCTTGGAGCTTTCTTT. It encodes CASRWALGAFF.

The table lists this clone with a count of one. The chain combines TRBV6-1 with TRBJ2-5, with TRBD2 matching 8 bases. CDR1 and CDR2 from the germline V gene are MNHNS and SASEGT. This CDR3 region has 15 residues. Germline trimming cut 8 bases from V and 4 bases from J; bases unmatched to any gene: 12. The CDR3 DNA sequence: TGTGCCAGCGCCTCGGGGCTAGCGGGCGGAGAGACCCAGTACTTC. It encodes CASASGLAGGETQYF.

The chain links TRBV7-5 to TRBJ2-1; the table's D call TRBD2 went unverified against the DNA. TRBV7-5 is shown as a pseudogene. This CDR3 is built from 19 residues. CDR3 nucleotides: TGTGTCAGGCCAACGGGACTAGCGGGAGGCGGGATTACCTACAATGAGCAGTTCTTC. As protein: CVRPTGLAGGGITYNEQFF.

The chain links TRBV29-1 to TRBJ2-1; possibly TRBD2 for D (7 bases). Trimming removed 6 bases from V and 7 bases from J, with 19 bases in between. The CDR3 is made up of 14 amino acids. The germline V gene has CDR1 SQVTM and CDR2 ANQGSEA. The CDR3 nucleotides are TGCAGCGTCGTCATCGGGGGGCGCTTGAATGAGCAGTTCTTC. This sequence encodes CSVVIGGRLNEQFF.

CDR3: CASSAAVSSYNEQFF. The CDR3 bases are TGCGCCAGCAGTGCGGCGGTGAGCTCCTACAATGAGCAGTTCTTC. This chain connects TRBV10-2 to TRBJ2-1; D is undetermined. Germline CDR1 reads WSHSY; CDR2 reads SAAADI. Trimming left V 4 bases short and J 0 bases short, with 10 bases between. CDR3 length: 15 residues.

The CDR3 DNA reads TGTGCCATCAGTGAAGGGGGTTCGGGGAACACTGAAGCTTTCTTT. Translated, it gives CAISEGGSGNTEAFF. The J gene is TRBJ1-1, the V gene TRBV10-3, with D tentatively TRBD1 (6 bases). Germline V gene sequence: CDR1 ENHRY, CDR2 SYGVKD. The V end lost 3 bases, the J end lost 1 base, and 12 bases lay between the germline ends. CDR3 length: 15 amino acids.

The chain recombines TRBV9 with TRBJ1-2, with TRBD1 matching over 9 bases. CDR1 and CDR2 from the germline V gene are SGDLS and YYNGEE. V shed 4 bases and J 3 bases; nucleotides not matched to a gene: 7. The CDR3 contains 15 residues. CDR3: CASSFGQGPHYGYTF. The CDR3 DNA is TGTGCCAGCAGCTTCGGACAGGGGCCTCACTATGGCTACACCTTC. The full variable domain, with the rest looked up from reference TRBV9 and TRBJ1-2, is DSGVTQTPKHLITATGQRVTLRCSPRSGDLSVYWYQQSLDQGLQFLIQYYNGEERAKGNILERFSAQQFPDLHSELNLSSLELGDSALYFCASSFGQGPHYGYTFGSGTRLTVV.